This T cell receptor beta chain was retrieved from a study of blood T cell repertoires in COVID-19. J gave up 7 bases and V 6 bases, and 7 bases lay outside the gene matches. CDR3 length equals 13 residues. Germline V lookup: CDR1 SQVTM, CDR2 ANQGSEA. In the original processing: It was from reference gene primer amplification that nucleated cell counts were estimated. Only in-frame clones appear in the TCRdb table, and some are missing; sequencing was by immunoSEQ multiplex PCR. D and trimming come from the DNA, and the V and J calls and clone size come from that table. Of 200,000 to 250,000 clones listed, about nine tenths are singletons. The Seattle patients joined while their infection was active and were tracked longitudinally afterward.

Sequencing input: peripheral blood. The receptor was isolated from a man aged 30-40 years with COVID-19, enrolled during active disease. The chain recombines TRBV29-1 with TRBJ1-2; 11 bases line up with TRBD1. The CDR3 nucleotides read TGCAGCGTCGGACGGACAGGGGGCACTGGCTACACCTTC. It encodes CSVGRTGGTGYTF.